This T cell receptor (beta chain) stems from a study of vaccination effects on CD4 cells after COVID-19. Produced via immunoSEQ multiplex PCR; TCRdb's table is partial and in-frame only. The data show about 28,000 clones, 70% to 80% seen once. In regard to this clone: Its antigen is undetermined.

The ends were cut back, 0 bases at V and 2 bases at J, with 14 bases in the middle. CDR3 size: 16 residues. Germline CDR1 is LGHNA and CDR2 is YNFKEQ. Expansion with viral peptide pools was applied to antigen-specific CD4+ T cells by the ViraFEST assay prior to sequencing. Researchers isolated CD4+ T cells once approximately ten days of culture had elapsed. The healthy vaccine recipients, who had no prior SARS-CoV-2 infection, showed negative nucleocapsid antibodies. The source is a human donor who received a COVID-19 vaccine. The chain has TRBV4-2 and TRBJ2-7, with D tentatively TRBD2 (5 bases). Sequencing used CD4+ T cells from PBMCs cultured with SARS-CoV-2 spike peptides, obtained before COVID-19 vaccination. CDR3 residues: CASSQDSGQRTYEQYF. In DNA form, the CDR3 reads TGTGCCAGCAGCCAAGATTCGGGCCAGCGGACCTACGAGCAGTACTTC.